This T cell receptor beta chain was retrieved from a study of OX40 agonist ivuxolimab in advanced cancers. Trimming shortened V by 4 bases and J by 4 bases, and 11 bases separated the two germline ends. Germline loops: CDR1 MNHNY, CDR2 SVGAGI (reference sequence). This CDR3 is built from 13 residues. Generated by immunoSEQ multiplex PCR, the TCRdb table keeps only in-frame clones and is missing some. The sample yields approximately 90,000 clones, around 87% seen once. The TCR was taken from an adult with an advanced solid tumor such as melanoma, head and neck, liver or kidney cancer. Here the sequenced sample was CD4+ or CD8+ T cells sorted from blood, taken in a trial of the OX40 agonist ivuxolimab. The V gene is TRBV6-6, the J gene TRBJ2-7; D may correspond to TRBD1 or TRBD2 (5 bases each). This chain's CDR3 is CASSWGEGYEQYF. The CDR3 bases are TGTGCCAGCAGTTGGGGCGAGGGGTACGAGCAGTACTTC.